These 10 T cell receptor beta chains were sequenced from one sample in a study of blood T cell repertoires in COVID-19. TCRdb's copy holds only in-frame clones and misses some; the assay was immunoSEQ multiplex PCR. The sample gives hundreds of thousands of clones, roughly 91% of which show up once; roughly a tenth is in the top ten. The sample taken for sequencing was PBMCs or T cells enriched from blood (not recorded which). The receptor source for this set is a woman in her 30s who had recovered from COVID-19.

A single count supports this clone. This chain joins TRBV3-1 (or the pseudogene TRBV3-2) and TRBJ1-4, with unresolved D. The V and J ends lost 0 bases and 4 bases respectively, with 12 bases between them. Germline CDR1 reads LGHDT; CDR2 reads YNNKEL (reference sequence). There are 16 residues in the CDR3. The CDR3 bases are TGTGCCAGCAGCCAAGACACTGCCGCTTATAATGAAAAACTGTTTTTT. This gives the protein CASSQDTAAYNEKLFF.

The rearrangement uses TRBV5-1 and TRBJ2-7; the D is unclear. Deletions cut 0 bases from V and 2 bases from J, with 9 bases between. CDR3 size: 14 residues. Germline values: CDR1 SGHRS, CDR2 YFSETQ. As DNA, the CDR3 is TGCGCCAGCAGCTTGGGAGCCACTACCTACGAGCAGTACTTC. This codes for CASSLGATTYEQYF. Filled out from reference TRBV5-1 and TRBJ2-7, the complete variable domain reads KAGVTQTPRYLIKTRGQQVTLSCSPISGHRSVSWYQQTPGQGLQFLFEYFSETQRNKGNFPGRFSGRQFSNSRSEMNVSTLELGDSALYLCASSLGATTYEQYFGPGTRLTVT.

This sequence joins TRBV5-1 and TRBJ1-4; D is unclear. This CDR3 is built from 14 residues. Germline CDR1 reads SGHRS; CDR2 reads YFSETQ. V shed 0 bases and J shed 4 bases, with 7 bases lying between them. CDR3 residues: CASSLGLLNEKLFF. The CDR3 DNA is TGCGCCAGCAGCTTGGGACTCCTTAATGAAAAACTGTTTTTT.

The J gene is TRBJ2-7, the V gene TRBV5-8; tentative D call: TRBD2 (6 bases). The germline gives CDR1 SGHTS, CDR2 YDEGEE. V lost 4 bases and J lost 12, with 29 bases in between. The CDR3 loop spans 16 amino acids. The DNA of the CDR3 is TGTGCCAGCAGCACCACGGGCGGCGGGATGTCGAGGGGACGGTACTTC. This codes for CASSTTGGGMSRGRYF.

The chain has TRBV28 and TRBJ2-1, with D possibly matching TRBD2 (5 bases). Germline CDR1 is MDHEN and CDR2 is SYDVKM. V was shortened by 5 bases and J by 2 bases, with 13 bases between the two germline ends. The CDR3 has 15 amino acids. CDR3 sequence reads: CASSPVEVAYNEQFF. CDR3 DNA: TGTGCCAGCAGTCCCGTGGAGGTCGCCTACAATGAGCAGTTCTTC.

Only a few counts were recorded for this clone. The J gene is TRBJ2-2, the V gene TRBV6-5; the D gene is possibly TRBD2 (7 bases). Germline CDR1 is MNHEY and CDR2 is SVGAGI. The CDR3 has 14 residues. Trimming cost V 7 bases and J 4 bases, with 13 bases left between them. The CDR3 loop reads CASIRGGGTGELFF. The CDR3 nucleotides read TGTGCCAGCATCCGAGGGGGGGGCACCGGGGAGCTGTTTTTT.

The chain couples TRBV18 to TRBJ2-4; possible D gene TRBD1, 6 bases. The germline V gene encodes CDR1 KGHSH and CDR2 LQKENI. The CDR3 spans 16 residues. The V and J ends lost 3 bases and 2 bases respectively, with 14 bases between them. The CDR3 reads CASSPIPQGPKNIQYF. For the CDR3, the DNA is TGTGCCAGCTCACCGATACCACAGGGACCCAAAAACATTCAGTACTTC.

CDR3 sequence: CASSQGTDTQYF. The CDR3 DNA follows: TGTGCCAGCAGCCAGGGGACAGATACGCAGTATTTT. The chain carries TRBV7-8 and TRBJ2-3; tentatively, D is TRBD1 (6 bases). CDR1 and CDR2 from the germline V gene are SGHVS and FQNEAQ. Trimming removed 5 bases at V and 3 bases at J, with 6 bases between. The CDR3 spans 12 residues.

The gene calls are TRBV3-1 (or the pseudogene TRBV3-2) and TRBJ1-6; 8 positions match TRBD1. In germline, CDR1 is LGHDT, CDR2 YNNKEL (reference sequence). J gave up 11 bases and V 1 base, and 7 bases lay outside the gene matches. The CDR3 loop spans 15 amino acids. The CDR3 DNA is TGTGCCAGCAGCCAAGGGACAGGGATTGTGACACCCCTCCACTTT. It codes for CASSQGTGIVTPLHF.

The CDR3 here is CASSFRDRDGYTF. CDR3 sequence (DNA): TGTGCCAGCAGCTTCCGGGACAGGGATGGCTACACCTTC. The rearrangement links TRBV5-6 to TRBJ1-2, with 9 nucleotides matching TRBD1. Germline-derived CDR1 and CDR2 are SGHDT and YYEEEE. Trimming cost V 2 bases and J 6 bases; bases outside gene matches: 2. The CDR3 consists of 13 residues.